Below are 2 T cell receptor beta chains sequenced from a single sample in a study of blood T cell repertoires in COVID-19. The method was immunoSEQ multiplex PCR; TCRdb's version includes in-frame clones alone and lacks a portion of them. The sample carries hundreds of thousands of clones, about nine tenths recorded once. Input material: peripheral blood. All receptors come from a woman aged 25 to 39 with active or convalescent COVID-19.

CDR3 loop: CASSGDLADTEAFF. As DNA, the CDR3 is TGCGCCAGCAGCGGAGACCTAGCTGACACTGAAGCTTTCTTT. The chain uses TRBV5-1 and TRBJ1-1; D unresolved. CDR1 is SGHRS and CDR2 is YFSETQ in the germline V gene. Between the trimmed V and J ends, which lost 4 bases and 3 bases, there was a span of 13 bases. The CDR3 loop spans 14 amino acids. The full variable domain, with the rest looked up from reference TRBV5-1 and TRBJ1-1, is KAGVTQTPRYLIKTRGQQVTLSCSPISGHRSVSWYQQTPGQGLQFLFEYFSETQRNKGNFPGRFSGRQFSNSRSEMNVSTLELGDSALYLCASSGDLADTEAFFGQGTRLTVV.

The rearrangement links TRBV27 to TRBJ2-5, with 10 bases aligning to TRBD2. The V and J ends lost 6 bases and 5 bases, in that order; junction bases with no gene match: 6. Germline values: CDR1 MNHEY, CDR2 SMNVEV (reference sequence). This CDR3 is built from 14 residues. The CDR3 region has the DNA TGTGCCAGCAGGGGGGGACTAGCGCCGGAGACCCAGTACTTC. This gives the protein CASRGGLAPETQYF.